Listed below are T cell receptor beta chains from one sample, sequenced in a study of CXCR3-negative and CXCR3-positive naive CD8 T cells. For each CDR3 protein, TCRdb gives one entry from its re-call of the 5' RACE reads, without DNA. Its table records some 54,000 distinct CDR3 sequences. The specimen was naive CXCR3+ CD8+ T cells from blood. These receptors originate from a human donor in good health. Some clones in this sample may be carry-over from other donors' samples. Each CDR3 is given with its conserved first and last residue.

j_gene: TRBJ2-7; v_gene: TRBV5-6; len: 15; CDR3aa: CASSLQGQGDNEQYF
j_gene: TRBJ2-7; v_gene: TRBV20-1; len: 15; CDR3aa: CSARDGWRGGLEQYF
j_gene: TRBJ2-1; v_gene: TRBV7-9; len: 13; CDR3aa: CASRRTGDNEQFF
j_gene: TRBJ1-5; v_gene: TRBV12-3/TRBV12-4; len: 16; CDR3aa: CASSLGPGRVNQPQHF
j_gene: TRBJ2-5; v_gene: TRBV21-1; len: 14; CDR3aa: CASSSYRDWETQYF
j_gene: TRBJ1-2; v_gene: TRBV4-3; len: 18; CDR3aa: CASSQDLFAARENYGYTF
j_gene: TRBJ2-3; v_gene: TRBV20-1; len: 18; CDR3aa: CSARGWRGLGGAEDTQYF
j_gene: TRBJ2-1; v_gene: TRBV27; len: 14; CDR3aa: CASSWGQTYNEQFF
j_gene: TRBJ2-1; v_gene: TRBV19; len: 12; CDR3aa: CASRRDSNEQFF
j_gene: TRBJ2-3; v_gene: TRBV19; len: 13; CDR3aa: CASSIGPGGTQYF
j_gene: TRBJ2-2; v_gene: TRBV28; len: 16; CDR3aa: CASSFFGSSNTGELFF
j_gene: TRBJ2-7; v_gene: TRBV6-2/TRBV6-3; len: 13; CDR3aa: CASSIGQDYEQYF
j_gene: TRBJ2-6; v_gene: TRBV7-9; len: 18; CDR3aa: CASSTRTGGAAGANVLTF
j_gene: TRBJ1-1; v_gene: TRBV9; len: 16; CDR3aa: CASSVEGGRVNTEAFF
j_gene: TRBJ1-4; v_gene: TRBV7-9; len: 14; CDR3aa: CASSLDRVLEKLFF
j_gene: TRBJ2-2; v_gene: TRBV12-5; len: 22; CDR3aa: CASGYILPGGDRDLTNTGELFF
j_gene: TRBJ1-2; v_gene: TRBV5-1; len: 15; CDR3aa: CASSLEDGGNYGYTF
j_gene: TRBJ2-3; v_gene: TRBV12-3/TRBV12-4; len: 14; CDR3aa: CASTLSGGTDTQYF
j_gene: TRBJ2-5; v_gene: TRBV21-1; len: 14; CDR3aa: CASSKAVLQETQYF
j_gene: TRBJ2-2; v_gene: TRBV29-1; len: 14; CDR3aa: CSVAPRGVAGELFF
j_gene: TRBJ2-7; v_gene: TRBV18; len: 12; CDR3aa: CASSPGSFEQYF
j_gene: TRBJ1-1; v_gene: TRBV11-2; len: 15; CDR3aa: CASSFGTGGHTEAFF
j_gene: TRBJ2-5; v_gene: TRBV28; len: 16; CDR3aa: CASRIAQGPIRETKYF
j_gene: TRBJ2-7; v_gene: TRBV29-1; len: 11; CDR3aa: CSVGAGYEQYF
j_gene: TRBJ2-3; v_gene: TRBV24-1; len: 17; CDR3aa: CATSDPRDIGSTDTQYF
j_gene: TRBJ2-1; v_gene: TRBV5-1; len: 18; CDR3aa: CASSLVGYQSRLGNEQFF
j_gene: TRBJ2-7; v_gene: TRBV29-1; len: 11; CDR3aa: CSSGTGDEQYF
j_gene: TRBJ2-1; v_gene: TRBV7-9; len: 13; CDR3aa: CASSLAKEAEQFF
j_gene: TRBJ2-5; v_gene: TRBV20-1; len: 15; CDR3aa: CSASPGQGAGETQYF